This T cell receptor beta chain was identified in a study of blood T cell repertoires in COVID-19. Study-level information: Donors in the United States, Italy and Spain gave samples during acute or convalescent COVID-19. In each case, the material was cDNA or gDNA derived from T cells, B-cell-depleted T cells, or PBMCs.

The CDR3 consists of 13 residues. J lost 3 bases, V lost 6 bases, and 1 base had no gene match. CDR1 is MGHRA, CDR2 YSYEKL, per germline. Some clones are missing from TCRdb's copy, which holds only in-frame ones; the method was immunoSEQ multiplex PCR. The sample records under 150,000 clones, 88% being singletons. The sequenced sample consisted of peripheral blood. The sequence came from a human donor in a cohort sampled during active COVID-19. The J gene is TRBJ2-7, the V gene TRBV4-1; 11 bases are shared with TRBD2. Here the CDR3 DNA reads TGCGCCAGCAGGGGACTAGCGGACTACGAGCAGTACTTC. Amino acid sequence: CASRGLADYEQYF.